This T cell receptor (beta chain) originates from a study of chemoradiotherapy in HPV16-positive cancers. The CDR3 is made up of 16 amino acids. This table comes from immunoSEQ multiplex PCR, and its TCRdb copy is limited to in-frame clones, with some not included. The top ten hold 9.5% to 12% of the sample, which has roughly 16,000 clones, just under 80% seen once. The clonotype comes from a human donor with HPV-associated anogenital cancer. This specimen was acquired from a patient who underwent chemoradiotherapy. The chain employs TRBV21-1 and TRBJ1-3; TRBD1, as called in the table, went unchecked against the DNA. TRBV21-1 is recorded as a pseudogene. The CDR3 DNA sequence: TGTGCCAGCAGCAAAGTTGGGACAGACTCTGGAAACACCATATATTTT. The encoded protein is CASSKVGTDSGNTIYF.